Sequencing of this T cell receptor beta chain was carried out in a study of blood T cell repertoires in COVID-19. The overall study: Samples came from the United States, Italy and Spain, spanning acute and convalescent COVID-19. From T cells, B-cell-depleted T cells, or PBMCs came the material, which was cDNA or gDNA.

Original methodology: How many nucleated cells were present was estimated from reference gene primer amplification. Generated by immunoSEQ multiplex PCR, the TCRdb table keeps only in-frame clones and is missing some. The V and J calls and clone size are taken from that table; D and trimming were inferred from the DNA. The table shows some 290,000 clones, with about nine tenths occurring only once. The CDR3 totals 15 residues. Enrolled during active infection, Seattle patients were then followed longitudinally. The gene calls are TRBV21-1 and TRBJ2-7; the table's D call TRBD2 went unverified against the DNA. TRBV21-1 is listed as a pseudogene. The sequence was collected from a woman aged 25 to 39 with COVID-19, enrolled during active disease. Sequencing was performed on peripheral blood. The CDR3, as DNA: TGTGCCAGCAGCAAATTCAGACGGGTCACCTACGAGCAGTACTTC. Its protein product is CASSKFRRVTYEQYF.